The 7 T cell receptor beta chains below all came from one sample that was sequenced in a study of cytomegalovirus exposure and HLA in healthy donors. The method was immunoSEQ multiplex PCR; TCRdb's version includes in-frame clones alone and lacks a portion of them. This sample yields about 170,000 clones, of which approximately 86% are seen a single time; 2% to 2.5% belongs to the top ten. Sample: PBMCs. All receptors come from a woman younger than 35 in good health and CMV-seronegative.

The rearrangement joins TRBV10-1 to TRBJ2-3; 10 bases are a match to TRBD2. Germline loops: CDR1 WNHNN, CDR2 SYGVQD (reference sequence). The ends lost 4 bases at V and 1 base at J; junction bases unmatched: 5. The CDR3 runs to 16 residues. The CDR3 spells CASSGETSGRTDTQYF. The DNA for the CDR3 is TGCGCCAGCAGTGGGGAGACTAGCGGGCGCACAGATACGCAGTATTTT.

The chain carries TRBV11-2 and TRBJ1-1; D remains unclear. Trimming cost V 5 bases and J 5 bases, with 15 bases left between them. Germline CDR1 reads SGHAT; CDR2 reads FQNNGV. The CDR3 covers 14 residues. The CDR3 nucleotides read TGTGCCAGCAGCGAGCAGGCGCTGATAACTGAAGCTTTCTTT. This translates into CASSEQALITEAFF.

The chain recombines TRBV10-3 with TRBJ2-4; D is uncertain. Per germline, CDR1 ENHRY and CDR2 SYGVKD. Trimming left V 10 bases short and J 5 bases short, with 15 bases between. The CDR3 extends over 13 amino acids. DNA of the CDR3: TGTGCCACCTCAGACTCCCCCGAAAACATTCAGTACTTC. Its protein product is CATSDSPENIQYF.

Here the CDR3 DNA reads TGTGCCAGCAGCCACCGGGACTATGGGGGTACGCAGTATTTT. Translation gives CASSHRDYGGTQYF. The rearrangement joins TRBV13 to TRBJ2-3; the match to TRBD2 covers 7 bases. The CDR3 extends over 14 amino acids. CDR1 PRHDT and CDR2 FYEKMQ come from the germline V gene (reference sequence). Trimming removed 5 bases from V and 8 bases from J; junction bases left unmatched: 10.

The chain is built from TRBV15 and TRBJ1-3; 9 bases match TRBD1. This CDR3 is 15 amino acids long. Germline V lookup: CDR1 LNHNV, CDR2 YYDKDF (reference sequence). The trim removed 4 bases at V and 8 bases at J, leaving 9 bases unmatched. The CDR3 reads CATSTGQGGLDTIYF. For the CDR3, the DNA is TGTGCCACCAGCACGGGACAGGGCGGTTTGGACACCATATATTTT.

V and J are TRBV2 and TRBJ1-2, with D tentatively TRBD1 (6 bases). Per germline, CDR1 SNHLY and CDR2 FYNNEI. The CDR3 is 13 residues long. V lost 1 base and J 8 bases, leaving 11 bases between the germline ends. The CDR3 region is CASSEDRDVGYTF. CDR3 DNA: TGTGCCAGCAGTGAAGACAGGGATGTAGGCTACACCTTC.

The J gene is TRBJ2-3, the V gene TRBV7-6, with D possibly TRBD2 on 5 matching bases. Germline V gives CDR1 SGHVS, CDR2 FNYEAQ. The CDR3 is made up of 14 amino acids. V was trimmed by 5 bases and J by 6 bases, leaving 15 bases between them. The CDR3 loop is CASSPDSPRDTQYF. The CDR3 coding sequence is TGTGCCAGCAGCCCGGACTCGCCTCGGGATACGCAGTATTTT.